The rows below give T cell receptor beta chains drawn from one sample of a study of T cells after posttransplantation cyclophosphamide. Using immunoSEQ multiplex PCR, the repertoire was profiled, and TCRdb retains in-frame clones only, with some absent. The sample lists 800 to 900 clones; 48% were seen once. Specimen: CD8+ T cells sorted from blood, collected after allogeneic stem cell transplant with posttransplant cyclophosphamide. These TCRs come from an older female patient who received an allogeneic stem cell transplant from a related donor and was CMV-positive. Part of the T cell pool may stem from the graft donor. Both conserved end residues are part of each CDR3. D genes are given only for firm matches. Clone size is stated in some rows and not others, as once, few, many or a class when expanded.

V gene: TRBV5-6; clone size: few; J gene: TRBJ2-2; CDR3 length: 16; D gene: TRBD2; CDR3 DNA: TGTGCCAGCAGCTTATATGGCGGGAGCATTTCCGGGGAGCTGTTTTTT; CDR3 protein: CASSLYGGSISGELFF
V gene: TRBV7-3; clone size: few; J gene: TRBJ2-3; CDR3 length: 21; D gene: TRBD2; CDR3 DNA: TGTGCCAGCAGCCTTCGAGGGAGCGGGAGGAATTCTCCTTCGGGCACAGATACGCAGTATTTT; CDR3 protein: CASSLRGSGRNSPSGTDTQYF
V gene: TRBV4-1; clone size: once; J gene: TRBJ2-7; CDR3 length: 17; D gene: TRBD1; CDR3 DNA: TGCGCCAGCAGCCATCGTGAGGGGGACAGTACCTCCTACGAGCAGTACTTC; CDR3 protein: CASSHREGDSTSYEQYF
V gene: TRBV27; clone size: NA; J gene: TRBJ1-5; CDR3 length: 14; D gene: NA; CDR3 DNA: TGTGCCAGCAGTTTTATCTCGGGCAATCAGCCCCAGCATTTT; CDR3 protein: CASSFISGNQPQHF
V gene: TRBV11-2; clone size: NA; J gene: TRBJ1-1; CDR3 length: 14; D gene: TRBD1; CDR3 DNA: TGTGCCAGCAGCTCCGGACAGGGAGACACTGAAGCTTTCTTT; CDR3 protein: CASSSGQGDTEAFF
V gene: TRBV28; clone size: NA; J gene: TRBJ2-7; CDR3 length: 14; D gene: NA; CDR3 DNA: TGTGCCAGCAGTGGTGACTCTGGGGGCCACGAGCAGTACTTC; CDR3 protein: CASSGDSGGHEQYF
V gene: TRBV6-4; clone size: NA; J gene: TRBJ2-7; CDR3 length: 15; D gene: TRBD1; CDR3 DNA: TGTGCCAGCAGTTACTCTTCCGGACAGGTATACGAGCAGTACTTC; CDR3 protein: CASSYSSGQVYEQYF
V gene: TRBV5-1; clone size: large; J gene: TRBJ1-1; CDR3 length: 17; D gene: NA; CDR3 DNA: TGCGCCAGCAGCCCCTTTCTTTCTGACAGATTGAACACTGAAGCTTTCTTT; CDR3 protein: CASSPFLSDRLNTEAFF
V gene: TRBV19; clone size: NA; J gene: TRBJ2-2; CDR3 length: 15; D gene: NA; CDR3 DNA: TGTGCCAGTAGTATCGGCGGCCCGAACACCGGGGAGCTGTTTTTT; CDR3 protein: CASSIGGPNTGELFF
V gene: TRBV10-3; clone size: NA; J gene: TRBJ1-2; CDR3 length: 14; D gene: TRBD1; CDR3 DNA: TGTGCCAGCAGTTACCAGGGGGGCAACTATGGCTACACCTTC; CDR3 protein: CASSYQGGNYGYTF
V gene: TRBV7-9; clone size: NA; J gene: TRBJ2-2; CDR3 length: 14; D gene: NA; CDR3 DNA: TGTGCCAGCAGCGAAACAGTGAACACCGGGGAGCTGTCTTTT; CDR3 protein: CASSETVNTGELSF
V gene: TRBV10-1; clone size: large; J gene: TRBJ2-1; CDR3 length: 14; D gene: TRBD2; CDR3 DNA: TGCGCCAGCAGTGTCGGGGGGGCCTACAATGAGCAGTTCTTC; CDR3 protein: CASSVGGAYNEQFF
V gene: TRBV10-2; clone size: medium-sized; J gene: TRBJ2-1; CDR3 length: 15; D gene: NA; CDR3 DNA: TGCGCCAGCAGTGAGGCAGGGGAACACTACAATGAGCAGTTCTTC; CDR3 protein: CASSEAGEHYNEQFF